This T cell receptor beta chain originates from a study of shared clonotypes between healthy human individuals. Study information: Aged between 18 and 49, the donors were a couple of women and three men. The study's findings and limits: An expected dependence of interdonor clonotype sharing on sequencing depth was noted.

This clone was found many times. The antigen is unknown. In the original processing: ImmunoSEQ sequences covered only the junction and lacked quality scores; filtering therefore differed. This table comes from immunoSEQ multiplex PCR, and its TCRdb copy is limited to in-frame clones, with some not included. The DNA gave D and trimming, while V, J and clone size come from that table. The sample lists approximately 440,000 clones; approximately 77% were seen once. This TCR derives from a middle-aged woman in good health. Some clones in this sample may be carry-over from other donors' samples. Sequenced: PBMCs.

CDR3 DNA: TGCGCCAGCAGCCCAGACCCCGGGGGTGAGCAGTACTTC. As protein: CASSPDPGGEQYF. V usage is TRBV5-1 and J usage is TRBJ2-7; D possibly corresponds to TRBD2 (6 bases). The CDR3 contains 13 residues. Germline V gene data show CDR1 as SGHRS and CDR2 as YFSETQ. The V gene lost 4 bases and the J gene lost 7 bases, with 15 bases spanning the gap. The variable domain in full, with the rest retrieved from reference TRBV5-1 and TRBJ2-7, is KAGVTQTPRYLIKTRGQQVTLSCSPISGHRSVSWYQQTPGQGLQFLFEYFSETQRNKGNFPGRFSGRQFSNSRSEMNVSTLELGDSALYLCASSPDPGGEQYFGPGTRLTVT.